This record concerns one T cell receptor (beta chain) sequence. This receptor's antigen is unknown. Per-base quality was not reported, and no clone a single base away is much larger than it. This specimen belongs to a study of human versus mouse CDR3 diversity and MHC coevolution (dated by TCRdb to 2015 to 2018). Concerning the study at large: The immunoSEQ assay was reported to detect one in 200,000 T cells and to minimize amplification bias from multiplex PCR. The human cohort comprised three healthy volunteer blood donors, one aged 30 to 39, one aged 40 to 50 and one aged 60 to 69 at collection. Across mouse and human samples, each sample had between roughly 5.5 x 10^6 and 1.6 x 10^7 valid reads. As a reference point for TCR selection on multiple MHC II alleles, the study used human naive CD4 T cell repertoires and compared them against human-TCR-locus transgenic mice that have a single MHC II.

General study outcomes and caveats: On average, humans had more CDR3 deletions and insertions than mice did, pointing to greater exonuclease and TdT activity. Repertoire diversity was not regarded as directly comparable between humans and mice because human T cells were selected on roughly six MHC II alleles. The largest TCR beta repertoire, roughly 1.5 million clonotypes, was estimated by iCHAO1 for humans, a finding likely attributable to selection by multiple MHC II molecules. Among all compared groups, most of the three human donors had the lowest clonal inequality scores.

V is trimmed back by 0 bases and J by 7 bases, and the junction contains 4 bases that no gene match accounts for. From the cysteine up to the phenylalanine, the CDR3 has a length of 15 residues. Only the CDR3 part of the read is kept: 45 bases, read in frame from the first base. Looking up the germline V gene yields CDR1 SGHRS and CDR2 YFSETQ. The QIAGEN blood and tissue kit was used to extract genomic DNA from the sorted cells, and that DNA was then quantified on a NanoDrop 1000. The immunoSEQ platform deep sequenced and quantified TCR alpha and beta chains by multiplex PCR of genomic DNA. In the original analysis: IMGT gene and region definitions were used to annotate TCR sequences. Out-of-frame rearrangements served as a stand-in for the preselection repertoire and were compared with in-frame clonotypes. Repertoire size was estimated with the iCHAO1 estimator supplied with the immunoSEQ platform. Clonal inequality was measured with a Gini index on in-frame amino acid clonotypes, based on the Lorenz curve. Shared clonotypes were counted with the intersect function of the R package tcR, and similarity was scored with the Jaccard index. V, J and V-J usage frequencies went into a principal component analysis run with the R prcomp function, with no normalization applied. The table comes from immuneACCESS by way of TCRdb, which keeps in-frame sequences with V and J called. Part of the clones is missing from these tables; in studies checked, under half for an unresolved V gene and the rest for unknown reasons. V, J and clone size reflect that table, while D and trimming were determined from the DNA. The sample table shows about 77,000 clones, and around 92% are seen once. The ten largest clones capture around 0.15% of the sample.

Fluorescence-activated cell sorting was used to pull naive CD4 T cells, meaning cells that were CD45RO-negative and CD62L-positive, out of the PBMCs. Around 50 ml of fresh peripheral blood was collected from each donor, and PBMCs were isolated by Ficoll density centrifugation. All samples were sorted on a FACSAria III instrument and reached purity above 90%. Here the chain combines TRBV5-1 and TRBJ2-1, with 10 bases in between that match TRBD2. The source of this sequence is a person between 30 and 69 years old in good health. Sequenced sample: naive CD4+ T cells from blood. The cell subset or site label corresponds to: CD45RO-negative CD62L-positive naive CD4 T cells. The sequenced DNA is TGCGCCAGCAGCTTGGTGGGACTAGCGTTAAATGAGCAGTTCTTC. This yields the protein CASSLVGLALNEQFF.